This T cell receptor (beta chain) was identified during a study of blood T cell repertoires in COVID-19. Study at large: The study drew acute and convalescent COVID-19 samples from the United States, Italy and Spain. PBMCs, B-cell-depleted T cells, or T cells provided the cDNA or gDNA that made up the material.

Assay: immunoSEQ multiplex PCR; the TCRdb copy retains only in-frame clones and omits some. The profile covers approximately 200,000 clones, with over 75% appearing a single time and roughly 5% taken by the ten largest. The sequence came from a human donor in a cohort sampled during active COVID-19. Sequences were obtained from peripheral blood.

The CDR3 here is CASSLGAGGYEQYF. The CDR3 nucleotides are TGTGCCAGCAGTTTGGGGGCAGGGGGATACGAGCAGTACTTC. The gene calls are TRBV28 and TRBJ2-7, with TRBD1 matching over 7 bases. The CDR3 totals 14 residues. Germline lookup yields CDR1 MDHEN and CDR2 SYDVKM. V gave up 3 bases and J gave up 4 bases; unmatched junction bases: 6. The full variable domain, with the rest looked up from reference TRBV28 and TRBJ2-7, is DVKVTQSSRYLVKRTGEKVFLECVQDMDHENMFWYRQDPGLGLRLIYFSYDVKMKEKGDIPEGYSVSREKKERFSLILESASTNQTSMYLCASSLGAGGYEQYFGPGTRLTVT.